The 29 T cell receptor beta chains below all came from one sample that was sequenced in a study of T cells expressing NK-cell markers. From its re-call of the 5' RACE reads, TCRdb lists each CDR3 protein once, without DNA. This table lists about 460,000 distinct CDR3 sequences. Sample: blood T cells: a sorted CD56 or NKG2C T cell subset, CD4+ or CD8+ T cells, or bulk PBMC T cells (not recorded which). The receptors shown here come from a woman in her fifties or sixties in good health.

V usage is TRBV5-6 and J usage is TRBJ1-5; the D call from TCRdb, TRBD1, cannot be confirmed without DNA. Germline-derived CDR1 and CDR2 are SGHDT and YYEEEE. CDR3 length equals 13 residues. CDR3 protein: CASSIGVNQPQHF. Filled out from reference TRBV5-6 and TRBJ1-5, the complete variable domain reads DAGVTQSPTHLIKTRGQQVTLRCSPKSGHDTVSWYQQALGQGPQFIFQYYEEEERQRGNFPDRFSGHQFPNYSSELNVNALLLGDSALYLCASSIGVNQPQHFGDGTRLSIL.

The chain is built from TRBV12-3 or TRBV12-4 and TRBJ2-5; TCRdb names TRBD2, which stays unverified in the absence of DNA. There are 15 residues in the CDR3. This chain's CDR3 is CASSKTISGSKTQYF.

This chain links TRBV2 with TRBJ2-7; TCRdb selects TRBD1, and the lack of DNA leaves this call unchecked. The CDR3 is 15 residues long. CDR1 and CDR2 from the germline V gene are SNHLY and FYNNEI. The CDR3 sequence is CASKKGDTSSYEQYF.

The chain carries TRBV6-1 and TRBJ2-2; TCRdb lists TRBD2, though no DNA is available to test this call. This CDR3 is 15 amino acids long. The germline V gene has CDR1 MNHNS and CDR2 SASEGT. The CDR3 spells CASALGGGLSGELFF.

The chain employs TRBV20-1 and TRBJ2-3; TCRdb indicates TRBD2, and absent DNA this call remains unverified. CDR1 and CDR2 from the germline V gene are DFQATT and SNEGSKA (reference sequence). The CDR3 length is 16 residues. This CDR3 reads CSAIYFGREAGDTQYF.

This chain links TRBV27 with TRBJ2-1; TCRdb reports TRBD2, a call that lacks DNA to check it against. This CDR3 contains 15 residues. Germline V lookup: CDR1 MNHEY, CDR2 SMNVEV (reference sequence). The CDR3 loop reads CASRTWGEIYNEQFF.

V and J are TRBV7-9 and TRBJ2-7; lacking DNA, the TRBD1 call made by TCRdb goes unchecked. Germline V lookup: CDR1 SEHNR, CDR2 FQNEAQ (reference sequence). The CDR3 has 15 residues. The CDR3 loop reads CASSLEFFGREERYF.

V and J are TRBV4-2 and TRBJ2-5. Germline-derived CDR1 and CDR2 are LGHNA and YNFKEQ. The CDR3 extends over 17 amino acids. CDR3 region: CASSQEGGLARQETQYF.

CDR3 amino acids: CATGGGTDTEAFF. The chain recombines TRBV12-3 or TRBV12-4 with TRBJ1-1; TCRdb gives TRBD1 as the D gene, but with no DNA this cannot be confirmed. The length of the CDR3 is 13 residues.

The V and J genes are TRBV6-1 and TRBJ1-5; TCRdb picks TRBD1, but there is no DNA to check that call. Germline assignment: CDR1 MNHNS and CDR2 SASEGT. The CDR3 extends over 13 amino acids. The CDR3 here is CASSQTGGQPQHF.

The chain carries TRBV3-1 and TRBJ2-5; the TCRdb call, TRBD2, lacks DNA for checking. CDR3 length equals 17 residues. The V gene's germline CDR1 is LGHDT and CDR2 YNNKEL (reference sequence). The CDR3 loop reads CASSHGGSGRARETQYF.

V and J are TRBV3-1 and TRBJ1-4. Germline CDR1 LGHDT, CDR2 YNNKEL (reference sequence). The CDR3 extends over 15 amino acids. The CDR3 here is CASSRGPRGNEKLFF.

The rearrangement links TRBV4-1 to TRBJ2-1. Germline assignment: CDR1 MGHRA and CDR2 YSYEKL. The CDR3 is 13 residues long. CDR3 amino acids: CASSQVLYNEQFF.

The chain links TRBV7-3 to TRBJ1-6; with no DNA, the TCRdb D assignment of TRBD1 cannot be verified. Germline V gives CDR1 SGHTA, CDR2 FQGTGA. CDR3 length: 16 amino acids. This CDR3 is CASSPQARGTNSPLHF.

J is TRBJ1-1 and V is TRBV4-2. The CDR3 has 13 amino acids. The germline V gene has CDR1 LGHNA and CDR2 YNFKEQ. The CDR3 protein is CASSQVGEAEAFF.

The rearrangement joins TRBV2 to TRBJ2-3; the D call from TCRdb, TRBD1, cannot be confirmed without DNA. CDR3 length: 14 amino acids. From germline, CDR1 is SNHLY and CDR2 FYNNEI. The CDR3 spells CASSEAPVGDTQYF.

The J gene is TRBJ2-1, the V gene TRBV7-9; TCRdb lists TRBD1, though no DNA is available to test this call. Germline CDR1 reads SEHNR; CDR2 reads FQNEAQ (reference sequence). The CDR3 has 14 residues. The CDR3 reads CASSLQGTYNEQFF.

This chain connects TRBV5-1 to TRBJ1-2; TCRdb's D call, TRBD1, is unchecked because there is no DNA. The CDR3 covers 14 residues. Germline assignment: CDR1 SGHRS and CDR2 YFSETQ. CDR3 protein: CASSLLPGSDGYTF.

The rearrangement uses TRBV4-1 and TRBJ2-1; checking the TCRdb D call of TRBD1 is not possible without DNA. Germline CDR1 MGHRA, CDR2 YSYEKL. The CDR3 extends over 16 amino acids. The CDR3 here is CASSQPGTGGGYEQFF.

This chain links TRBV5-1 with TRBJ2-7; as DNA is missing, the TRBD1 call by TCRdb cannot be tested. This CDR3 comprises 14 residues. Looked up from germline, CDR1 is SGHRS and CDR2 is YFSETQ. CDR3: CASRRPGQAYEQYF.

The chain's CDR3 is CATSDSVQETQYF. The chain combines TRBV24-1 with TRBJ2-5. Germline V CDR1 and CDR2: KGHDR, SFDVKD. This CDR3 comprises 13 residues.

The chain joins TRBV19 to TRBJ1-2; TCRdb's D gene call, TRBD1, goes unchecked for lack of DNA. Germline CDR1 LNHDA, CDR2 SQIVND (reference sequence). CDR3 length: 16 amino acids. CDR3 loop: CASSAPPPDTNYGYTF. Combining the CDR3 with reference TRBV19 and TRBJ1-2 gives the whole variable domain DGGITQSPKYLFRKEGQNVTLSCEQNLNHDAMYWYRQDPGQGLRLIYYSQIVNDFQKGDIAEGYSVSREKKESFPLTVTSAQKNPTAFYLCASSAPPPDTNYGYTFGSGTRLTVV.

This sequence joins TRBV20-1 and TRBJ1-1; lacking DNA, the TRBD1 call made by TCRdb goes unchecked. This CDR3 has 14 amino acids. Germline V gene data show CDR1 as DFQATT and CDR2 as SNEGSKA (reference sequence). The CDR3 sequence: CSASRGGMNTEAFF.

The chain carries TRBV5-6 and TRBJ1-1; TCRdb proposes TRBD1, but this gene call is untestable without DNA. CDR3 length equals 15 residues. Germline V gives CDR1 SGHDT, CDR2 YYEEEE. The CDR3 here is CASSLEGGQGTEAFF.

This chain connects TRBV6-6 to TRBJ2-3; lacking DNA, the TRBD2 call made by TCRdb goes unchecked. Germline lookup yields CDR1 MNHNY and CDR2 SVGAGI (reference sequence). The CDR3 loop spans 18 amino acids. This CDR3 is CASSPPFSIAGVADTQYF.

The chain employs TRBV5-1 and TRBJ2-3. Germline V gives CDR1 SGHRS, CDR2 YFSETQ. The CDR3 spans 12 residues. The CDR3 here is CASSGNTDTQYF.

This chain connects TRBV4-2 to TRBJ2-3; without DNA, the TCRdb call of TRBD2 cannot be checked. Looked up from germline, CDR1 is LGHNA and CDR2 is YNFKEQ. This CDR3 region has 17 residues. The chain's CDR3 is CASSQDNLAGSTDTQYF.

This sequence joins TRBV12-3 or TRBV12-4 and TRBJ2-7; the D call from TCRdb, TRBD1, cannot be confirmed without DNA. CDR3 length equals 14 residues. The CDR3 loop is CASSLHVEGATQYF.

The chain employs TRBV5-1 and TRBJ1-1; TCRdb returns TRBD1, unconfirmable since there is no DNA. In germline, CDR1 is SGHRS, CDR2 YFSETQ. The CDR3 consists of 16 residues. The CDR3 is CASSLGQKVGSTEAFF.